A single sample gave rise to the 11 T cell receptor beta chains below, sequenced in a study of cytomegalovirus exposure and HLA in healthy donors. PCR involved 60 Vbeta and 13 Jbeta primers. Sequencing used immunoSEQ multiplex PCR; TCRdb keeps in-frame clones, though not all of them. This sample carries some 120,000 clones, approximately 61% of them seen once, and the ten largest clones take about 1.5%. Sequenced: PBMCs. Source of these receptors: a man aged 25 to 40 in good health and CMV-seropositive.

The V gene is TRBV5-6, the J gene TRBJ1-2, with D perhaps TRBD1 (6 bases). The CDR3 loop spans 17 amino acids. V was clipped by 0 bases and J by 9 bases, with 24 bases between them. CDR1 and CDR2 from the germline V gene are SGHDT and YYEEEE. CDR3 amino acids: CASSLGGGISPRSSYTF. DNA of the CDR3: TGTGCCAGCAGCTTGGGAGGGGGAATCTCCCCTAGGTCGAGCTACACCTTC.

This chain uses TRBV28 with TRBJ1-2, with a tentative D call TRBD1 (6 bases). Germline-derived CDR1 and CDR2 are MDHEN and SYDVKM. V was trimmed by 3 bases and J by 4 bases, leaving 21 bases between them. CDR3 length: 17 amino acids. CDR3 in amino acids: CASSFPQGRAFGYGYTF. The CDR3 DNA follows: TGTGCCAGCAGTTTCCCCCAGGGGCGGGCGTTCGGCTATGGCTACACCTTC.

The DNA for the CDR3 is TGTGCCACCAGCAGAGGGTGGGGCGAAGGAACTAATGAAAAACTGTTTTTT. Translating it yields CATSRGWGEGTNEKLFF. The chain combines TRBV15 with TRBJ1-4, with a possible D match to TRBD1 (5 bases). V was clipped by 1 base and J by 1 base, with 13 bases between them. From germline, CDR1 is LNHNV and CDR2 YYDKDF (reference sequence). The CDR3 has 17 amino acids.

The chain combines TRBV10-3 with TRBJ1-3; possibly TRBD1 for D (6 bases). The CDR3 contains 14 residues. From germline, CDR1 is ENHRY and CDR2 SYGVKD. Trimming removed 6 bases at V and 3 bases at J, with 12 bases between. The CDR3 loop is CAISRDRSGNTIYF. The CDR3 DNA follows: TGTGCCATCAGCCGAGACAGGAGTGGAAACACCATATATTTT.

The CDR3 DNA reads as TGCGCCAGCAGCCCCCTCCGATTGACTTCTTCCTCCTACGAGCAGTACTTC. The encoded protein is CASSPLRLTSSSYEQYF. The chain has TRBV23-1 and TRBJ2-7; D unclear. TRBV23-1 is an ORF for which the function is uncertain. V lost 6 bases to trimming and J lost 0 bases, with 21 bases between them. The CDR3 is 17 amino acids.

This clone has more than one count but fewer than ten. The V call is TRBV27, the J call TRBJ2-6; D might be TRBD2 (6 bases). This CDR3 is 20 amino acids long. Germline CDR1 MNHEY, CDR2 SMNVEV (reference sequence). Trimming left V 0 bases short and J 1 base short, with 19 bases between. CDR3 amino acids: CASSLSLGRGRLSGANVLTF. CDR3 DNA sequence: TGTGCCAGCAGTTTATCGCTGGGTAGAGGGAGGTTATCTGGGGCCAACGTCCTGACTTTC.

Here the CDR3 reads CASSLNLAGLDTEFF. DNA for the CDR3: TGTGCCAGCAGCTTAAATCTAGCGGGGCTTGATACTGAGTTCTTC. The V gene is TRBV5-6, the J gene TRBJ2-1; 9 bases line up with TRBD2. CDR3 length: 15 amino acids. The V and J ends lost 2 bases and 14 bases, in that order; junction bases with no gene match: 14. Per germline, CDR1 SGHDT and CDR2 YYEEEE.

This CDR3 is CASANRAAGYTF. The CDR3, as DNA: TGTGCCAGCGCGAATCGAGCCGCGGGCTACACCTTC. J is TRBJ1-2 and V is TRBV6-5; no clear D. The V gene's germline CDR1 is MNHEY and CDR2 SVGAGI. Trimming cost V 8 bases and J 8 bases, with 15 bases left between them. The CDR3 runs to 12 residues.

This clone was seen more than once but under ten times. The rearrangement uses TRBV5-1 and TRBJ2-1; the D is unclear. Germline V gene lookup returns CDR1 SGHRS and CDR2 YFSETQ. The CDR3 length is 11 residues. The V and J ends lost 5 bases and 10 bases respectively, with 10 bases between them. CDR3 nucleotides: TGCGCCAGCAGAATCACCGAGGAGCAGTTCTTC. Translation: CASRITEEQFF.

The chain employs TRBV5-4 and TRBJ1-4; 8 positions agree with TRBD1. CDR3 length: 13 amino acids. The germline V gene has CDR1 SGHNT and CDR2 YYREEE (reference sequence). V lost 9 bases, J lost 7 bases, and 8 bases stayed unmatched. CDR3 in amino acids: CATSNRGSEKLFF. Written as DNA, the CDR3 is TGTGCCACCTCCAACAGGGGGAGTGAAAAACTGTTTTTT.

The V gene is TRBV11-2, the J gene TRBJ2-3; the match to TRBD2 covers 9 bases. The CDR3 contains 16 residues. Trimming took 4 bases from V and 3 from J; bases not matched to a gene: 8. Per the germline V gene, CDR1 is SGHAT and CDR2 is FQNNGV. CDR3 amino acids: CASSSTNLAGTDTQYF. CDR3 nucleotides: TGTGCCAGCAGCTCTACTAATCTAGCGGGAACAGATACGCAGTATTTT.